The rows below give T cell receptor beta chains drawn from one sample of a study of blood T cell repertoires in COVID-19. Repertoires were generated with immunoSEQ multiplex PCR, while TCRdb's copy carries only in-frame clones and drops some. The sample gives fewer than 50,000 clones, around four fifths of which show up once; roughly 5.2% is in the top ten. The sample consisted of peripheral blood. The source of these receptors is a man in his forties or fifties with active COVID-19. CDR3s include the opening cysteine and the closing phenylalanine or tryptophan. Each record gives: D gene, J gene, CDR3 length, V gene, clone size, CDR3 protein, CDR3 DNA. A D gene is named only where the DNA matches it firmly. Expanded clones get a size class; other rows say once, few or many, or leave the size out.

D gene: TRBD2; J gene: TRBJ2-5; CDR3 length: 15; V gene: TRBV6-2/TRBV6-3; clone size: -; CDR3 protein: CASSLAGGLGETQYF; CDR3 DNA: TGTGCCAGCAGCCTAGCGGGGGGTCTGGGAGAGACCCAGTACTTC
D gene: -; J gene: TRBJ1-4; CDR3 length: 14; V gene: TRBV19; clone size: -; CDR3 protein: CASSMRGANEKLFF; CDR3 DNA: TGTGCCAGTAGTATGCGGGGGGCTAATGAAAAACTGTTTTTT
D gene: TRBD2; J gene: TRBJ2-7; CDR3 length: 15; V gene: TRBV27; clone size: few; CDR3 protein: CASSLFGGDPYEQYF; CDR3 DNA: TGTGCCAGCAGTTTATTTGGGGGGGACCCCTACGAGCAGTACTTC
D gene: TRBD1; J gene: TRBJ2-2; CDR3 length: 13; V gene: TRBV10-3; clone size: -; CDR3 protein: CAIRSGGTGELFF; CDR3 DNA: TGTGCCATCAGGTCAGGGGGCACCGGGGAGCTGTTTTTT
D gene: TRBD1; J gene: TRBJ1-6; CDR3 length: 17; V gene: TRBV7-2; clone size: -; CDR3 protein: CASSPGQGETYNSPLHF; CDR3 DNA: TGTGCCAGCAGCCCAGGACAGGGGGAGACCTATAATTCACCCCTCCACTTT
D gene: TRBD1; J gene: TRBJ2-7; CDR3 length: 16; V gene: TRBV10-1; clone size: -; CDR3 protein: CASSEPTGQGVYEQYF; CDR3 DNA: TGCGCCAGCAGTGAGCCGACGGGACAGGGGGTGTACGAGCAGTACTTC
D gene: -; J gene: TRBJ2-1; CDR3 length: 15; V gene: TRBV10-1; clone size: -; CDR3 protein: CASSEQGSSLTEQFF; CDR3 DNA: TGCGCCAGCAGTGAACAGGGAAGTAGTCTGACGGAGCAGTTCTTC
D gene: -; J gene: TRBJ2-3; CDR3 length: 16; V gene: TRBV2; clone size: -; CDR3 protein: CASSARARGSGDTQYF; CDR3 DNA: TGTGCCAGCTCAGCGAGGGCCAGGGGGAGCGGGGATACGCAGTATTTT
D gene: -; J gene: TRBJ1-2; CDR3 length: 12; V gene: TRBV7-9; clone size: few; CDR3 protein: CASSLEAGGYTF; CDR3 DNA: TGTGCCAGCAGCTTAGAGGCGGGAGGCTACACCTTC
D gene: -; J gene: TRBJ2-2; CDR3 length: 12; V gene: TRBV10-3; clone size: -; CDR3 protein: CAIGGSTGELFF; CDR3 DNA: TGTGCCATCGGGGGGTCCACCGGGGAGCTGTTTTTT
D gene: TRBD2; J gene: TRBJ2-3; CDR3 length: 16; V gene: TRBV5-8; clone size: -; CDR3 protein: CASSLGLAGGTDTQYF; CDR3 DNA: TGTGCCAGCAGCCTAGGACTAGCGGGTGGCACAGATACGCAGTATTTT
D gene: TRBD1; J gene: TRBJ1-2; CDR3 length: 13; V gene: TRBV5-6; clone size: -; CDR3 protein: CASSFTGGRGYTF; CDR3 DNA: TGTGCCAGCAGCTTCACAGGGGGAAGGGGCTACACCTTC
D gene: TRBD1; J gene: TRBJ2-1; CDR3 length: 14; V gene: TRBV5-1; clone size: -; CDR3 protein: CASVLGTGENEQFF; CDR3 DNA: TGCGCCAGCGTATTAGGGACAGGAGAAAATGAGCAGTTCTTC
D gene: TRBD2; J gene: TRBJ2-3; CDR3 length: 17; V gene: TRBV10-3; clone size: -; CDR3 protein: CAISESYTSGGTDTQYF; CDR3 DNA: TGTGCCATCAGTGAGTCCTATACTAGCGGGGGCACAGATACGCAGTATTTT
D gene: -; J gene: TRBJ2-1; CDR3 length: 14; V gene: TRBV2; clone size: -; CDR3 protein: CASSETRSANEQFF; CDR3 DNA: TGTGCCAGCAGTGAAACCCGGTCCGCGAATGAGCAGTTCTTC
D gene: -; J gene: TRBJ2-7; CDR3 length: 16; V gene: TRBV7-6; clone size: -; CDR3 protein: CASSFSLDSIPYEQYF; CDR3 DNA: TGTGCCAGCAGCTTCAGCCTGGACAGCATACCCTACGAGCAGTACTTC
D gene: -; J gene: TRBJ1-6; CDR3 length: 15; V gene: TRBV19; clone size: few; CDR3 protein: CASSIVQGGNSPLHF; CDR3 DNA: TGTGCCAGTAGTATAGTCCAGGGTGGTAATTCACCCCTCCACTTT
D gene: -; J gene: TRBJ2-1; CDR3 length: 13; V gene: TRBV28; clone size: -; CDR3 protein: CASSLSGDNEQFF; CDR3 DNA: TGTGCCAGCAGTTTATCGGGGGACAATGAGCAGTTCTTC
D gene: -; J gene: TRBJ2-2; CDR3 length: 14; V gene: TRBV7-9; clone size: -; CDR3 protein: CASRLTGNTGELFF; CDR3 DNA: TGTGCCAGCAGACTAACAGGGAACACCGGGGAGCTGTTTTTT
D gene: TRBD1; J gene: TRBJ1-3; CDR3 length: 17; V gene: TRBV5-4; clone size: -; CDR3 protein: CASSSGETGPSGNTIYF; CDR3 DNA: TGTGCCAGCAGCTCGGGGGAGACAGGGCCCTCTGGAAACACCATATATTTT
D gene: TRBD2; J gene: TRBJ2-3; CDR3 length: 18; V gene: TRBV6-2/TRBV6-3; clone size: -; CDR3 protein: CASSYTNVLASSTDTQYF; CDR3 DNA: TGTGCCAGCAGTTACACGAACGTACTAGCGTCTAGCACAGATACGCAGTATTTT
D gene: TRBD1; J gene: TRBJ2-7; CDR3 length: 14; V gene: TRBV28; clone size: few; CDR3 protein: CASSPGQGRYEQYF; CDR3 DNA: TGTGCCAGCAGCCCAGGACAGGGGCGGTACGAGCAGTACTTC